This TCR beta chain originates from a study of T-cell memory formation after mild COVID-19 (dated by TCRdb to the early 2020s). Some background on the complete study: TCR sequence clusters from the two donors were found to be largely donor specific. Longitudinal TCRalpha and TCRbeta repertoire sequencing tracked T-cell clones expanding and contracting after mild COVID-19 in a couple of donors. The cohort comprised two young, previously healthy adult volunteers, one female and one male. Overall study results and their limits: Contracting CD4+ clones were found mainly in CM and EM memory subsets, while CD8+ clones were enriched in EMRA. Balanced CD4/CD8 phenotypes were observed for clones contracting from day 15 to 85, whereas a bias towards CD4+ was observed for a second wave of clones expanding from day 15 to 37. Some responding clones were detected in pre-infection memory, which suggested that pre-existing cross-reactive memory T cells had joined the SARS-CoV-2 response. SARS-CoV-2 specificity of the second-wave clones peaking on day 37 was not confirmed. The study covered only a couple of mild cases, and larger cohorts including severe cases with pre-infection samples were considered necessary.

Regarding this clonotype: It lacks a known antigen. Base qualities are not recorded, but no much larger clone differs from it by a single base.

The run used an Illumina NovaSeq 6000. TCRalpha and TCRbeta cDNA libraries were constructed by 5'RACE with constant-segment primers, with sample barcodes and unique molecular identifiers being introduced. Trizol reagent was used to extract RNA from every sample. Library amplification was performed in two PCR steps, and a second sample barcode and Illumina TruSeq adapters were introduced in the second step. Libraries were sequenced on an Illumina NovaSeq with 2 x 150 bp paired-end reads. In the paper's pipeline: With migec v1.2.7, reads were demultiplexed and then collapsed into UMI-guided consensus sequences. Using mixcr v2.1.11, UMI consensuses were aligned to TRA and TRB V and J templates and then assembled into clonotypes. A clonotype was counted as expanded or contracted only when both edgeR and NoisET called the clonotype significant, with the noise models trained on biological replicates. For edgeR calls, the thresholds were a false discovery rate-adjusted p below 0.01 and a log2 fold-change of 1. PCA with hierarchical clustering of max-normalized trajectories of the 1000 most abundant clonotypes was used as exploratory dynamics analysis. Separately sequenced CD4+ and CD8+ repertoires were used to assign a CD4 or CD8 phenotype to each responding clone. TCRdb reprocessing: public reads trimmed at Q25 with fastp, clones called with MiXCR, in-frame beta chains kept. Entries that share a CDR3 protein sequence are merged under the most common genes and DNA. TCRdb's processing, not the authors', yielded these V and J calls. Within this sample are approximately 300,000 distinct CDR3 sequences, with roughly 8.2% of them counted one time only. 20% to 25% of the sample belongs to the ten largest clones.

The trim is 0 bases for V and 2 bases for J, with a gap of 14 bases between the germline ends. The germline V gene encodes CDR1 DFQATT and CDR2 SNEGSKA (reference sequence). The CDR3 contains 16 residues, cysteine and phenylalanine counted. The retained sequence is limited to the CDR3, 48 bases, with the frame set at the first base. Ficoll-Paque density gradient centrifugation was used to isolate PBMCs. The chain is assembled from TRBV20-1 and TRBJ2-1; the D assignment is uncertain and may be TRBD1 or TRBD2, with 5 bases supporting each. The receptor was isolated from a man younger than 35 who had mild COVID-19 (a few samples of this study predate the infection). The sample titles of this study are shuffled in the database, so cell type and time point are left out; the donor was told from shared clones. Sequences were obtained from PBMCs or a T cell subset sorted from them (not recorded which). The CDR3 sequence is CSARDRGDVTYNEQFF. Read as DNA, the sequence is TGCAGTGCTAGAGATAGAGGGGATGTGACCTACAATGAGCAGTTCTTC.